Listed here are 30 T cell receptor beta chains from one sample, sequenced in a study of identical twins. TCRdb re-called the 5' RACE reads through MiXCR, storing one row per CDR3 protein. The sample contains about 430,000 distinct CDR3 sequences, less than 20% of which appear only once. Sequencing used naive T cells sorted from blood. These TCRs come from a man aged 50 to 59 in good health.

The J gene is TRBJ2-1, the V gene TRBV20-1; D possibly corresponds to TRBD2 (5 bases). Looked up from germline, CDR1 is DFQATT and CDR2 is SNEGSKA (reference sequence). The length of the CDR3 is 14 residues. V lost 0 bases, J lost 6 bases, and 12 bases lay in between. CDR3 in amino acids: CSARDGSSLNEQFF. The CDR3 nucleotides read TGCAGTGCTAGAGATGGTTCTAGCCTCAATGAGCAGTTCTTC.

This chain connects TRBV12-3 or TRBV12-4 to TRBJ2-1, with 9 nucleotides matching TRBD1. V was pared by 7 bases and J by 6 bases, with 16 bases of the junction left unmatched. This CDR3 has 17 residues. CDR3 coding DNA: TGTGCCAGCAATTCTAGACCCCCGGGACAGGGTTTCAATGAGCAGTTCTTC. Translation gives CASNSRPPGQGFNEQFF.

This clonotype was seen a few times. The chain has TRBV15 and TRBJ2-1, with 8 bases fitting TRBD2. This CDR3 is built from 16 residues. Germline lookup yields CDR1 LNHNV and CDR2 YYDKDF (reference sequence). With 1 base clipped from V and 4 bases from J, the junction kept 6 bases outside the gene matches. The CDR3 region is CATSRGGGRMYNEQFF. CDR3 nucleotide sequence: TGTGCCACCAGCAGAGGGGGCGGGAGGATGTACAATGAGCAGTTCTTC.

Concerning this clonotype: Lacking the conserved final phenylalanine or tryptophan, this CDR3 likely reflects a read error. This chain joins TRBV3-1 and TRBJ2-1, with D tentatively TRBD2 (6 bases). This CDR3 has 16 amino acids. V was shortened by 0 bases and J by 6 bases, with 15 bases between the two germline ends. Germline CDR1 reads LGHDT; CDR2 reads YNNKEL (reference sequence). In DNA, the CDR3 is TGTGCCAGCAGCCAAGATCGCCTAGCGTGGGGCAATGAGCAGTTCTTG. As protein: CASSQDRLAWGNEQFL.

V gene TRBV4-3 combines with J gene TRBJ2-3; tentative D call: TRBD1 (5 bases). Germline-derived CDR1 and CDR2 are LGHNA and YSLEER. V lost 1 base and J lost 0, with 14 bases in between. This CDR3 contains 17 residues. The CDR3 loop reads CASSQGGSFTSTDTQYF. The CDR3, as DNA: TGCGCCAGCAGCCAAGGGGGCAGTTTTACTAGCACAGATACGCAGTATTTT.

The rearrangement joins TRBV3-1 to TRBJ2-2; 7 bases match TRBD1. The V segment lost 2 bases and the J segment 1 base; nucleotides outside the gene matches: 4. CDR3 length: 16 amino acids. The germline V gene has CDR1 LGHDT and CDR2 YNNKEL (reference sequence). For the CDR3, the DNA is TGTGCCAGCAGCCAAACCGGGACAGTGAACACCGGGGAGCTGTTTTTT. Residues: CASSQTGTVNTGELFF. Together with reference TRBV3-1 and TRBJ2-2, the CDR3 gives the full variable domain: DTAVSQTPKYLVTQMGNDKSIKCEQNLGHDTMYWYKQDSKKFLKIMFSYNNKELIINETVPNRFSPKSPDKAHLNLHINSLELGDSAVYFCASSQTGTVNTGELFFGEGSRLTVL.

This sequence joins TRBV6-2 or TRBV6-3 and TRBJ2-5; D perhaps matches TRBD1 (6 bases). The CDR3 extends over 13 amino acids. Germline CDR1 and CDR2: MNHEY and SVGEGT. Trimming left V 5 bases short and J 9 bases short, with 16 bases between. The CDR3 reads CASSAETGQSQYF. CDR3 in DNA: TGTGCCAGCAGTGCGGAGACAGGTCAATCCCAGTACTTC.

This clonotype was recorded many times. The CDR3 sequence: CASSQAGTGGHEQFF. The DNA for the CDR3 is TGCGCCAGCAGCCAGGCGGGGACAGGGGGCCATGAGCAGTTCTTC. This chain connects TRBV4-3 to TRBJ2-1, with TRBD1 matching over 12 bases. The ends lost 3 bases at V and 8 bases at J; junction bases unmatched: 5. The V gene's germline CDR1 is LGHNA and CDR2 YSLEER. The CDR3 consists of 15 residues.

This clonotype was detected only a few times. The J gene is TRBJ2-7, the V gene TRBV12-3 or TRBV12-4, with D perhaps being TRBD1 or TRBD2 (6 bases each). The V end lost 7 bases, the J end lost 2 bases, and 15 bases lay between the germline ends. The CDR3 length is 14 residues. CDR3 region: CASTIARGPYEQYF. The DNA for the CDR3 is TGTGCCAGCACTATCGCTCGGGGGCCCTACGAGCAGTACTTC.

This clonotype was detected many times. CDR3 protein: CASSLDTPYEQYF. For the CDR3, the DNA is TGCGCCAGCAGCTTGGACACCCCCTACGAGCAGTACTTC. This chain joins TRBV5-1 and TRBJ2-7; D gene uncertain. Germline loops: CDR1 SGHRS, CDR2 YFSETQ. V was cut by 0 bases and J by 2 bases, with 6 bases left in between. This CDR3 has 13 amino acids.

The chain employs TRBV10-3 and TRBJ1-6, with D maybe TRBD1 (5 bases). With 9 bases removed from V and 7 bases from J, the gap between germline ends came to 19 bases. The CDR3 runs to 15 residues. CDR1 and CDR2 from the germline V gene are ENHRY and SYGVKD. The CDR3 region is CAIMGEGRRNSPLHF. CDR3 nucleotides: TGTGCCATAATGGGGGAGGGACGGAGAAATTCACCCCTCCACTTT.

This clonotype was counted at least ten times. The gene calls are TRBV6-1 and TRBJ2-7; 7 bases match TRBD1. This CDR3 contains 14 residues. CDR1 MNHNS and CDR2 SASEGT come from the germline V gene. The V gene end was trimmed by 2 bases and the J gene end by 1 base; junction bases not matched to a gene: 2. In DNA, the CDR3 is TGTGCCAGCAGTGAAAACAGGGGTTCCTACGAGCAGTACTTC. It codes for CASSENRGSYEQYF.

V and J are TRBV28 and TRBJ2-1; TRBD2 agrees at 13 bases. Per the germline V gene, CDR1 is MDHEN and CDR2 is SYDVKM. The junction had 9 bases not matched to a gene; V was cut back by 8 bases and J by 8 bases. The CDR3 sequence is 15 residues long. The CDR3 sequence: CASARTSGRIDEQFF. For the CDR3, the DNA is TGTGCCAGCGCAAGGACTAGCGGGAGAATCGATGAGCAGTTCTTC. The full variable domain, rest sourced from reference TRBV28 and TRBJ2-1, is DVKVTQSSRYLVKRTGEKVFLECVQDMDHENMFWYRQDPGLGLRLIYFSYDVKMKEKGDIPEGYSVSREKKERFSLILESASTNQTSMYLCASARTSGRIDEQFFGPGTRLTVL.

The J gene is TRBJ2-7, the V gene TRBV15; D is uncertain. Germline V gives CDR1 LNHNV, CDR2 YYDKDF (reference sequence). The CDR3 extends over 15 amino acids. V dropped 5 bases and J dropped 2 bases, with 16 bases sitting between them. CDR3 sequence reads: CATSQTIDPTYEQYF. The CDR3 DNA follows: TGTGCCACCAGCCAGACCATCGACCCTACCTACGAGCAGTACTTC.

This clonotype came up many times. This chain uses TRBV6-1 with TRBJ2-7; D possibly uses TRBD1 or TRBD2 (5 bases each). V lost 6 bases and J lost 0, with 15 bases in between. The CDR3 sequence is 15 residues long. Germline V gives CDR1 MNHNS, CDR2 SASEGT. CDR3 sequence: CASSRSAGTSYEQYF. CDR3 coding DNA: TGTGCCAGCAGCCGTTCTGCTGGGACCTCCTACGAGCAGTACTTC.

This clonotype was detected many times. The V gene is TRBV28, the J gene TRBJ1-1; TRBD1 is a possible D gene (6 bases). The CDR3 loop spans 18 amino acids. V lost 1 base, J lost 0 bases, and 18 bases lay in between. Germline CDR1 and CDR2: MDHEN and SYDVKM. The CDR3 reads CASSLFFGGLAMNTEAFF. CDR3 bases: TGTGCCAGCAGTTTATTTTTTGGGGGGCTGGCTATGAACACTGAAGCTTTCTTT.

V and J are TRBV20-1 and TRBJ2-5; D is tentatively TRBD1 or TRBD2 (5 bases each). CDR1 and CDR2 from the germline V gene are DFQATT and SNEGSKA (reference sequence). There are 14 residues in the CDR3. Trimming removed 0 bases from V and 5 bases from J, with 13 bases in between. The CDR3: CSARDPRGGETQYF. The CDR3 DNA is TGCAGTGCTAGAGATCCGAGGGGCGGTGAGACCCAGTACTTC.

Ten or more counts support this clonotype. The CDR3 protein is CASQPRDRDNSPLHF. The CDR3 region has the DNA TGTGCCAGCCAACCCCGGGACAGGGATAATTCACCCCTCCACTTT. The chain carries TRBV6-2 or TRBV6-3 and TRBJ1-6; TRBD1 matches at 9 bases. Trimming took 8 bases from V and 5 from J; bases not matched to a gene: 7. CDR1 and CDR2 (germline): MNHEY, SVGEGT. This CDR3 has 15 amino acids.

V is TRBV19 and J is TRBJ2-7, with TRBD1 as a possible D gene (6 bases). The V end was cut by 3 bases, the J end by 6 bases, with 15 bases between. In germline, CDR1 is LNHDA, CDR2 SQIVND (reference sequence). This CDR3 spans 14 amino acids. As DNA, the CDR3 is TGTGCCAGTAGTATGTGGGACACCTTTTCCGAGCAGTACTTC. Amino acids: CASSMWDTFSEQYF.

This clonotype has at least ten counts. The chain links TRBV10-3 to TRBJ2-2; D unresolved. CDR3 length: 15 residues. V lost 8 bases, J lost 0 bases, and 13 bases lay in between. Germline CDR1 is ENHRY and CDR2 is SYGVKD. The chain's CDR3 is CAISWARTNTGELFF. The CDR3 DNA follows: TGTGCCATCTCGTGGGCTAGGACGAACACCGGGGAGCTGTTTTTT.

The CDR3 loop reads CSATGGAGTDTQYF. The CDR3 bases are TGCAGTGCCACGGGGGGGGCGGGCACAGATACGCAGTATTTT. This chain connects TRBV20-1 to TRBJ2-3; TRBD2 matches 8 bases. The germline V gene has CDR1 DFQATT and CDR2 SNEGSKA (reference sequence). The CDR3 sequence is 14 residues long. V gave up 6 bases and J gave up 1 base; unmatched junction bases: 6.

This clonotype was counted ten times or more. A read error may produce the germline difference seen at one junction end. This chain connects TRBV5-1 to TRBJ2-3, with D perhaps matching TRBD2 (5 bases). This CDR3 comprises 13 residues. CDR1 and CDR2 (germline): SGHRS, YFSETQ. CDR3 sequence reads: CASSLARADTQYF. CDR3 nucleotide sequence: TGTGCCAGCAGCTTAGCGCGGGCAGATACGCAGTATTTT. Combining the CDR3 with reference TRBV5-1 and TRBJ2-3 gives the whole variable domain KAGVTQTPRYLIKTRGQQVTLSCSPISGHRSVSWYQQTPGQGLQFLFEYFSETQRNKGNFPGRFSGRQFSNSRSEMNVSTLELGDSALYLCASSLARADTQYFGPGTRLTVL.

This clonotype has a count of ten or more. CDR3 nucleotides: TGTGCCACCAGCAGAGGAGGGAATAATCAGCCCCAGCATTTT. Its protein product is CATSRGGNNQPQHF. The chain carries TRBV15 and TRBJ1-5; no clear D. From germline, CDR1 is LNHNV and CDR2 YYDKDF (reference sequence). The V gene lost 1 base and the J gene lost 4 bases, with 8 bases spanning the gap. This CDR3 is built from 14 residues. Complete variable domain (other parts from reference TRBV15 and TRBJ1-5): DAMVIQNPRYQVTQFGKPVTLSCSQTLNHNVMYWYQQKSSQAPKLLFHYYDKDFNNEADTPDNFQSRRPNTSFCFLDIRSPGLGDTAMYLCATSRGGNNQPQHFGDGTRLSIL.

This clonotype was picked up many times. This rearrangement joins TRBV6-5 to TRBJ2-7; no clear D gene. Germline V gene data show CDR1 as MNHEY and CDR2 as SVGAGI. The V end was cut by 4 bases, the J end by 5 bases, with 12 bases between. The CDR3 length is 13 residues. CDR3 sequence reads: CASSSGRFDEQYF. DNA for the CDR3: TGTGCCAGCAGTTCAGGACGGTTCGACGAGCAGTACTTC.

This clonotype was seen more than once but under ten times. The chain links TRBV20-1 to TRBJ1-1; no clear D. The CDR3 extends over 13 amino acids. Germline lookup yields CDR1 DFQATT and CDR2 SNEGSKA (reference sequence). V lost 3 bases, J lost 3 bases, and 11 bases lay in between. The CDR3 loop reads CSASSVRHTEAFF. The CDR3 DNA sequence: TGCAGTGCTAGCTCGGTGAGGCACACTGAAGCTTTCTTT.

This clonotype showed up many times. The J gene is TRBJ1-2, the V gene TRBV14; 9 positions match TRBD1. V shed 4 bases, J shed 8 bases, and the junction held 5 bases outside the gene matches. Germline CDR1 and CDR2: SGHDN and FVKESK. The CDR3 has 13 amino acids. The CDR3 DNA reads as TGTGCCAGCAGCCGATACAGGGGGCTCGGCTACACCTTC. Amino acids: CASSRYRGLGYTF. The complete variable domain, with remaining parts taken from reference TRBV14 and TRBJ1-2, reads EAGVTQFPSHSVIEKGQTVTLRCDPISGHDNLYWYRRVMGKEIKFLLHFVKESKQDESGMPNNRFLAERTGGTYSTLKVQPAELEDSGVYFCASSRYRGLGYTFGSGTRLTVV.

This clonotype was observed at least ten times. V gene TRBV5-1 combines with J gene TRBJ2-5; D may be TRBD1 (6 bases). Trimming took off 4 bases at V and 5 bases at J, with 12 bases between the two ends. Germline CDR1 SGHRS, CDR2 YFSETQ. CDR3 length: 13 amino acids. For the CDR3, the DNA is TGCGCCAGCAGCAAGGACAGCGTGGAGACCCAGTACTTC. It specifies CASSKDSVETQYF.

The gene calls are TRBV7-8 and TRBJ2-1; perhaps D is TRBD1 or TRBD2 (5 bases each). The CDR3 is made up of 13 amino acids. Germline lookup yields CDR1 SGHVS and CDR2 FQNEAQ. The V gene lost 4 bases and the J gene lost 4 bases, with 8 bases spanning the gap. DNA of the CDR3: TGTGCCAGCAGCTCCAGGGAGTACAATGAGCAGTTCTTC. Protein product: CASSSREYNEQFF.

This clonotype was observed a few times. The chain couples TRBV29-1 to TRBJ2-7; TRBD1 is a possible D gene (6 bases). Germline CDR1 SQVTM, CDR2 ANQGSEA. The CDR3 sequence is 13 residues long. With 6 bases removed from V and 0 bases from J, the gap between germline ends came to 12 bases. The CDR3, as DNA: TGCAGCGTACGGACAGTTCTCTCCTACGAGCAGTACTTC. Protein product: CSVRTVLSYEQYF.

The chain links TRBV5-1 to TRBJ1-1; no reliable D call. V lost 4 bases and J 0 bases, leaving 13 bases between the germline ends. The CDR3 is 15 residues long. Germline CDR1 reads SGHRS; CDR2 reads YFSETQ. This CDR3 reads CASSGGRFMNTEAFF. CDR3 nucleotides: TGCGCCAGCAGCGGTGGACGGTTCATGAACACTGAAGCTTTCTTT.